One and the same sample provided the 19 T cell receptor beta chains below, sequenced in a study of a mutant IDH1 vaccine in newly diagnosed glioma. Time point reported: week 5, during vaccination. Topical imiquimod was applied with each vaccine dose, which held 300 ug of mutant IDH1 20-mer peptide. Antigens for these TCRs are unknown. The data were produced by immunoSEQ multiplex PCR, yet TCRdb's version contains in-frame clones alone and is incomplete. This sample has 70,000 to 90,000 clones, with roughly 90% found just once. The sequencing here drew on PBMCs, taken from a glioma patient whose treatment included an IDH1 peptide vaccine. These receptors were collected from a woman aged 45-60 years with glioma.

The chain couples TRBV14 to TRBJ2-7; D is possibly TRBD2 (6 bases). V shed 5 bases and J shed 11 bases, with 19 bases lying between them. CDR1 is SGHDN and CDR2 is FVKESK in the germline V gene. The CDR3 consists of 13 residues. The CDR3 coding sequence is TGTGCCAGCAGCGAAACCGAAGCTAGCGTCAAGTACTTC. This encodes CASSETEASVKYF.

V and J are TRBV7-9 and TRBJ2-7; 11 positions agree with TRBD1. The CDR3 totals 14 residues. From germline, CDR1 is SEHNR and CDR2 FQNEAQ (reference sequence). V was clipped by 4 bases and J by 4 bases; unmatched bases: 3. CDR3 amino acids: CASSSGQGAYEQYF. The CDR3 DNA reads TGTGCCAGCAGCTCTGGACAGGGGGCTTACGAGCAGTACTTC.

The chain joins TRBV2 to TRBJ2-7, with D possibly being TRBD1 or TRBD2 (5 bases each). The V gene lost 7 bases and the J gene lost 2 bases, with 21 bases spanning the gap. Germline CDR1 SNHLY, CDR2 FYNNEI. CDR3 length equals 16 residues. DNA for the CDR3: TGTGCCAGCACCGAAGGTCGGGACGGAGGTACCTACGAGCAGTACTTC. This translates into CASTEGRDGGTYEQYF.

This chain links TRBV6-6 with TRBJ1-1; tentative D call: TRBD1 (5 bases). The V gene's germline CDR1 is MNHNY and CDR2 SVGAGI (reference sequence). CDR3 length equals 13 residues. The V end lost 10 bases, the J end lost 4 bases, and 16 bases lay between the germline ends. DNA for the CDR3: TGTGCCACACAACTCAGGGAGAGCACTGAAGCTTTCTTT. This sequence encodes CATQLRESTEAFF.

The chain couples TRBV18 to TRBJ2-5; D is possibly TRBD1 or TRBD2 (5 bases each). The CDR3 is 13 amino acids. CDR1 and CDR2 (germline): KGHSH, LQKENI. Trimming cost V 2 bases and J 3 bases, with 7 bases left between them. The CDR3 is CASSPGGEETQYF. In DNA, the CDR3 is TGTGCCAGCTCACCAGGGGGAGAAGAGACCCAGTACTTC.

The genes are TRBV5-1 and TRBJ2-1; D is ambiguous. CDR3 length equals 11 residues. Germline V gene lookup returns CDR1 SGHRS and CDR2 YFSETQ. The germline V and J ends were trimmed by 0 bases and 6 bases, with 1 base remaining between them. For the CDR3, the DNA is TGCGCCAGCAGCTTGGCCAATGAGCAGTTCTTC. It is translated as CASSLANEQFF.

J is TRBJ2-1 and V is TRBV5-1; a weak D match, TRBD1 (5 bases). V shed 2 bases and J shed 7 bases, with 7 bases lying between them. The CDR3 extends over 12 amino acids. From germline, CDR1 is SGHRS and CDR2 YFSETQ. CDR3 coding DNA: TGCGCCAGCAGCTTCGACAGAAATGAGCAGTTCTTC. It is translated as CASSFDRNEQFF.

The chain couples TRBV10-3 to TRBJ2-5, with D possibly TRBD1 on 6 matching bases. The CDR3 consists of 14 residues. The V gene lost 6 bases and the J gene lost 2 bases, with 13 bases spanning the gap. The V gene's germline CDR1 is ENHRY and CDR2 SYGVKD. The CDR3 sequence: CAIRERQEQETQYF. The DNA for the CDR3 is TGTGCCATCAGGGAAAGACAGGAGCAAGAGACCCAGTACTTC.

The CDR3 here is CASSFRRDTGELFF. The DNA of the CDR3 is TGTGCCAGCAGTTTTAGGAGAGACACCGGGGAGCTGTTTTTT. The rearrangement uses TRBV27 and TRBJ2-2; D ambiguous. There are 14 residues in the CDR3. The V gene lost 3 bases and the J gene lost 3 bases, with 8 bases spanning the gap. Germline CDR1 is MNHEY and CDR2 is SMNVEV (reference sequence).

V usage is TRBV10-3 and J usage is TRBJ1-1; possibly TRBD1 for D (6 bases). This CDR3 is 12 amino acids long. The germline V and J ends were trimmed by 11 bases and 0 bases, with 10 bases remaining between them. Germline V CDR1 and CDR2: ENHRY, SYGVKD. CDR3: CAARTVNTEAFF. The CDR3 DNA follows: TGTGCCGCCAGGACAGTGAACACTGAAGCTTTCTTT.

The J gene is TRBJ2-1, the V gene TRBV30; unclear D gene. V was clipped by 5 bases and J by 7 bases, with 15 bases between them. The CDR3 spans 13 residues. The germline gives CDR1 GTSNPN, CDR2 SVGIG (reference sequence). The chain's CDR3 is CAWARVVENEQFF. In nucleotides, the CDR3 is TGTGCCTGGGCTAGGGTGGTGGAGAATGAGCAGTTCTTC.

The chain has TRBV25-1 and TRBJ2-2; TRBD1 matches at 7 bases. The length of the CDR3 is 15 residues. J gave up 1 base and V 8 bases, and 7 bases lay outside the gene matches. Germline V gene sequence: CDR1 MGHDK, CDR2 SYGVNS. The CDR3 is CASQQGSLNTGELFF. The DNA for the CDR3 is TGTGCCAGCCAACAGGGGTCCTTGAACACCGGGGAGCTGTTTTTT. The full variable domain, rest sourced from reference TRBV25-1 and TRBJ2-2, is EADIYQTPRYLVIGTGKKITLECSQTMGHDKMYWYQQDPGMELHLIHYSYGVNSTEKGDLSSESTVSRIRTEHFPLTLESARPSHTSQYLCASQQGSLNTGELFFGEGSRLTVL.

As DNA, the CDR3 is TGTGCCAGCAGCGGGGACGGGAACACTGAAGCTTTCTTT. This sequence encodes CASSGDGNTEAFF. This chain connects TRBV9 to TRBJ1-1; a possible D gene is TRBD1 (5 bases). Germline CDR1 SGDLS, CDR2 YYNGEE. The CDR3 consists of 13 residues. The V end lost 3 bases, the J end lost 1 base, and 7 bases lay between the germline ends.

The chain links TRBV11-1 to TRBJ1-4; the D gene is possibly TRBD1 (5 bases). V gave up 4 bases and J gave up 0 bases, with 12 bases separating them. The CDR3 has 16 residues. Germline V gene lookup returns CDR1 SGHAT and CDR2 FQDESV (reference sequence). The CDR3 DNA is TGTGCCAGCAGCTCGGGACTTGGAGCAACTAATGAAAAACTGTTTTTT. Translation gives CASSSGLGATNEKLFF.

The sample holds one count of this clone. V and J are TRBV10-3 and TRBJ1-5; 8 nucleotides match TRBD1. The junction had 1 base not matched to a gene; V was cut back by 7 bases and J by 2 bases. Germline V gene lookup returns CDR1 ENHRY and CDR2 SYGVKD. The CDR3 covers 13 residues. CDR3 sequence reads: CAIKGQGNQPQHF. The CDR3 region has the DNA TGTGCCATCAAGGGACAGGGCAATCAGCCCCAGCATTTT.

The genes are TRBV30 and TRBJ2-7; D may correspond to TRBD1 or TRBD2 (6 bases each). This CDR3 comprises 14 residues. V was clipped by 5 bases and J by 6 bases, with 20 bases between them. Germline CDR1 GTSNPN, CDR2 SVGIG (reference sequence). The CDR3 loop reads CAWGDIGGPLEQYF. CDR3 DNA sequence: TGTGCCTGGGGCGACATAGGGGGGCCCCTCGAGCAGTACTTC.

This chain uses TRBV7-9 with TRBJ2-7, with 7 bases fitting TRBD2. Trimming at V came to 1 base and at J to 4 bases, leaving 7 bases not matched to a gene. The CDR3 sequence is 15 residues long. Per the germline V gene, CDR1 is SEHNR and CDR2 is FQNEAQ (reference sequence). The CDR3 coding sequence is TGTGCCAGCAGCTTAGGAGCGGGACTTAAGTACGAGCAGTACTTC. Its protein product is CASSLGAGLKYEQYF.

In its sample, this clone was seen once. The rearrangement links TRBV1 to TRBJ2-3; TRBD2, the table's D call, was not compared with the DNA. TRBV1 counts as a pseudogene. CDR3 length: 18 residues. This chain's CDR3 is CTSNDLGLAGGPTDTQYF. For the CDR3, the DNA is TGCACCAGCAACGACTTAGGACTAGCGGGAGGGCCCACAGATACGCAGTATTTT.

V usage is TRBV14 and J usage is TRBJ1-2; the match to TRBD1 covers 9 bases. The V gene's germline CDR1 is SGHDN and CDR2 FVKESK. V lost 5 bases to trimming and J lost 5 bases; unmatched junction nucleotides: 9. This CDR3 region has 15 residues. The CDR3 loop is CASSSRVDRGYGYTF. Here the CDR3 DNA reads TGTGCCAGCAGCTCACGAGTGGACAGGGGATATGGCTACACCTTC.